These 6 T cell receptor beta chains came from one sample sequenced in a study of control samples from healthy donors and cancer patients. TCRdb keeps only in-frame clones here, not all; method: immunoSEQ multiplex PCR. The sample shows approximately 110,000 clones, approximately 90% of them seen only once. Sequencing was carried out using blood. Source of these receptors: a woman aged 50 to 60 in good health.

This clone was counted a few times. The chain uses TRBV18 and TRBJ1-2, with a tentative D call TRBD1 (6 bases). Germline V gene data show CDR1 as KGHSH and CDR2 as LQKENI. V was pared by 0 bases and J by 6 bases, with 14 bases between. The CDR3 extends over 15 amino acids. For the CDR3, the DNA is TGTGCCAGCTCACCACCGGGCGTCAGGGGTGATGGCTACACCTTC. Its protein product is CASSPPGVRGDGYTF.

A single count supports this clone. The chain couples TRBV6-5 to TRBJ2-5; 8 bases match TRBD1. V lost 5 bases, J lost 4 bases, and 9 bases stayed unmatched. The CDR3 has 15 amino acids. Germline CDR1 is MNHEY and CDR2 is SVGAGI. The CDR3 DNA is TGTGCCAGCAGTCCGCAGCAGGGGGCAGGAGAGACCCAGTACTTC. Its protein is CASSPQQGAGETQYF.

The V and J genes are TRBV5-1 and TRBJ1-3; D gene uncertain. V shed 1 base and J shed 0 bases, with 11 bases lying between them. Germline lookup yields CDR1 SGHRS and CDR2 YFSETQ. The CDR3 loop spans 16 amino acids. CDR3 in DNA: TGCGCCAGCAGCTTGAGAGGCGATCGCTCTGGAAACACCATATATTTT. Protein: CASSLRGDRSGNTIYF.

This clone was counted between two and nine times. The chain combines TRBV6-5 with TRBJ2-1, with TRBD2 identical over 9 bases. There are 15 residues in the CDR3. The J segment lost 4 bases and the V segment lost 7 bases, leaving 8 bases of the junction unmatched. From germline, CDR1 is MNHEY and CDR2 SVGAGI. This chain's CDR3 is CASKVSGSFYNEQFF. CDR3 DNA: TGTGCCAGCAAGGTTAGCGGGAGCTTTTACAATGAGCAGTTCTTC.

The chain carries TRBV5-6 and TRBJ1-6; no reliable D call. The CDR3 has 16 amino acids. Germline CDR1 SGHDT, CDR2 YYEEEE. Trimming stripped 1 base from V and 1 base from J, with 9 bases between. DNA for the CDR3: TGTGCCAGCAGCTTGTTCGGCATGTCCTATAATTCACCCCTCCACTTT. It translates to CASSLFGMSYNSPLHF.

The chain combines TRBV19 with TRBJ2-1; TRBD2 matches 10 bases. After removal of 7 bases from V and 5 bases from J, the junction contained 8 bases not matched to a gene. This CDR3 is 15 amino acids long. The germline CDR1 and CDR2 sequences are LNHDA and SQIVND (reference sequence). The CDR3 nucleotides read TGTGCCAGTACCCTACTAGCGGGGCTTAACAATGAGCAGTTCTTC. It translates to CASTLLAGLNNEQFF.